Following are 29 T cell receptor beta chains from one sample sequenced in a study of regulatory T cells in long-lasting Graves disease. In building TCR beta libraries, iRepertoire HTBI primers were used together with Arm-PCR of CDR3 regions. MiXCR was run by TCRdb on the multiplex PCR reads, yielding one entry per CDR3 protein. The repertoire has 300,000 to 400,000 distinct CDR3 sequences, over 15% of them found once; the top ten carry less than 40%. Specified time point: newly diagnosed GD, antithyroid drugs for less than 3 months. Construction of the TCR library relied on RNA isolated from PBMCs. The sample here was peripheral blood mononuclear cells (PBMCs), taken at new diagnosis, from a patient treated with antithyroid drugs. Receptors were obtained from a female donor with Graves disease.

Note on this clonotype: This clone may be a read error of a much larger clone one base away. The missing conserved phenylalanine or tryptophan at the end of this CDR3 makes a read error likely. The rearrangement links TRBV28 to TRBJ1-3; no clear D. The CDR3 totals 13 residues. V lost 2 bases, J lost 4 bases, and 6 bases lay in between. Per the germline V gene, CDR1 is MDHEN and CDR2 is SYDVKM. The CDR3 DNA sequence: TGTGCCAGCAGTTTAGGGCGGGGAAACACCATATATTTG. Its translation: CASSLGRGNTIYL.

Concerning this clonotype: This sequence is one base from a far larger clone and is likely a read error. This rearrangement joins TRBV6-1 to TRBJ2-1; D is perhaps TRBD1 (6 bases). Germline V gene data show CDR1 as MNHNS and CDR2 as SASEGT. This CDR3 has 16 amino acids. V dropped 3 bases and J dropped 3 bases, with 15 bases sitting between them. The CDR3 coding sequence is TGTGCCAGCAGTGACACGGACAGCGAAGGCTACAATGAGCAGTTCTTC. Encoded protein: CASSDTDSEGYNEQFF.

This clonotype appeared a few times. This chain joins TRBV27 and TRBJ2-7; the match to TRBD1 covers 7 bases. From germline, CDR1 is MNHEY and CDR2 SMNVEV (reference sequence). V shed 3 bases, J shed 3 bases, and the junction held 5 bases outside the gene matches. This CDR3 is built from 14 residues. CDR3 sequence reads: CASSFSQGSYEQYF. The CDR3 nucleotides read TGTGCCAGCAGTTTCTCACAGGGGAGCTACGAGCAGTACTTC.

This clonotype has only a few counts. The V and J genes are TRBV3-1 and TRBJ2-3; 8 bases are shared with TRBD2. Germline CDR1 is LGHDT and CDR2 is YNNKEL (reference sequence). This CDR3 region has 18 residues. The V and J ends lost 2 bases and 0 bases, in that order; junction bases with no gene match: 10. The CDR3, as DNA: TGTGCCAGCAGCCAACGCCTGAGAAGCGGGAGTAGCACAGATACGCAGTATTTT. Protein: CASSQRLRSGSSTDTQYF.

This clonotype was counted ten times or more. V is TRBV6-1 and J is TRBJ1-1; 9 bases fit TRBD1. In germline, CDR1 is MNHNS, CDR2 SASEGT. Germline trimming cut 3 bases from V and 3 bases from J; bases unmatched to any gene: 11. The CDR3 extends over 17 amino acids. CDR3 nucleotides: TGTGCCAGCAGTGACCTACCGGGACAGGGAAAGCACACTGAAGCTTTCTTT. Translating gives CASSDLPGQGKHTEAFF.

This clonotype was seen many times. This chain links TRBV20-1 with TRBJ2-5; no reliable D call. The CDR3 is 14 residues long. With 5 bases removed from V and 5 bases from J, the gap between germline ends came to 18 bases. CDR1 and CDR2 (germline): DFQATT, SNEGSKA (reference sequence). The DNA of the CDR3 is TGCAGTGCTCCAGAGGCCCTATATGGGGAGACCCAGTACTTC. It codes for CSAPEALYGETQYF.

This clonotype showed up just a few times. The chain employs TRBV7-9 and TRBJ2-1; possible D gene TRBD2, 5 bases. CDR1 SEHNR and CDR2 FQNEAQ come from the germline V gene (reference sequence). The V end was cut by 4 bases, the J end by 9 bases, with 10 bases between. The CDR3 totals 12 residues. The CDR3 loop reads CASSSAEGEQFF. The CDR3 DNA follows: TGTGCCAGCAGCTCTGCTGAGGGTGAGCAGTTCTTC.

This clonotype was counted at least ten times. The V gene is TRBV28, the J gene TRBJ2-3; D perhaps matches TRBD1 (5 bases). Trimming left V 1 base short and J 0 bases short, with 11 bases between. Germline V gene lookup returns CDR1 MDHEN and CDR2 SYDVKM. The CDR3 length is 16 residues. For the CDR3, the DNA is TGTGCCAGCAGTTTATTGTCAGGGAAAAGCACAGATACGCAGTATTTT. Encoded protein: CASSLLSGKSTDTQYF.

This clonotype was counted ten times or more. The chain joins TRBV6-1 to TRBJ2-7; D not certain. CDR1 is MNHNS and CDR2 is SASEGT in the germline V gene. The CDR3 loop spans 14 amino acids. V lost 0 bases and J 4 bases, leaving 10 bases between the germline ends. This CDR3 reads CASSEALRGYEQYF. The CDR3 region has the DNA TGTGCCAGCAGTGAAGCGCTTCGAGGTTACGAGCAGTACTTC.

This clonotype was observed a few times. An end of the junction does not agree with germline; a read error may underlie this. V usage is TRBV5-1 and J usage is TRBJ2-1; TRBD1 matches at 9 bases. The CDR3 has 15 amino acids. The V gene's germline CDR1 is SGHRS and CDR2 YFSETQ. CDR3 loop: CAGSLQGASHNEQFF. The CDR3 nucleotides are TGCGCCGGCAGCTTACAGGGGGCGAGCCACAATGAGCAGTTCTTC.

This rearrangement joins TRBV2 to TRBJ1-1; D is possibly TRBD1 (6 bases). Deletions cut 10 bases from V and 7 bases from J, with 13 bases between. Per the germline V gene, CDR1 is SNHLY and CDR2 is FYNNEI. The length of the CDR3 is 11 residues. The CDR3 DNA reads TGTGCCACCAGACAGGCACTTGAAGCTTTCTTT. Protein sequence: CATRQALEAFF. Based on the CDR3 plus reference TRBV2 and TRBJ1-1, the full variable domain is EPEVTQTPSHQVTQMGQEVILRCVPISNHLYFYWYRQILGQKVEFLVSFYNNEISEKSEIFDDQFSVERPDGSNFTLKIRSTKLEDSAMYFCATRQALEAFFGQGTRLTVV.

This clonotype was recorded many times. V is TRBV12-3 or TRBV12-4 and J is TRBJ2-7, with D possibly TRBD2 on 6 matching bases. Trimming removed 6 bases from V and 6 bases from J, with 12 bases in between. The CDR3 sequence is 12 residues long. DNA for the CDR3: TGTGCCAGCAGCGACTTTAGCGGCGAGCAGTACTTC. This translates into CASSDFSGEQYF.

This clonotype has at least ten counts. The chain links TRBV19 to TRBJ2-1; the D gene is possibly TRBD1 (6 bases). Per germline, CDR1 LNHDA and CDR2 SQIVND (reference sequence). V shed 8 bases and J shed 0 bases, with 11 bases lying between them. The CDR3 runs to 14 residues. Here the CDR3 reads CASRGQSSYNEQFF. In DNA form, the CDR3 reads TGTGCCAGTCGAGGACAGAGCTCCTACAATGAGCAGTTCTTC.

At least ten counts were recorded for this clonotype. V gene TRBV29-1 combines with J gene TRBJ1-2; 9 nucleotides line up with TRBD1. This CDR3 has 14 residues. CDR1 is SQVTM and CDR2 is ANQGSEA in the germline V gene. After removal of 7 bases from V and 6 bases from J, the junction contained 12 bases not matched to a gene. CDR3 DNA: TGCAGCGAACGGGACAGGGAGATAACGGATGGCTACACCTTC. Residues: CSERDREITDGYTF. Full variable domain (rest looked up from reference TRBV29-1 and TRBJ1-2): SAVISQKPSRDICQRGTSLTIQCQVDSQVTMMFWYRQQPGQSLTLIATANQGSEATYESGFVIDKFPISRPNLTFSTLTVSNMSPEDSSIYLCSERDREITDGYTFGSGTRLTVV.

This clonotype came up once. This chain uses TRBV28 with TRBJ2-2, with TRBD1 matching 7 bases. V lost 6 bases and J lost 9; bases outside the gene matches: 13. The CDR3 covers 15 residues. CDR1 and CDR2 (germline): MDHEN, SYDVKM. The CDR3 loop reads CASRTLTGWDRELFF. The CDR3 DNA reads TGTGCCAGCAGAACTTTGACAGGGTGGGACCGGGAGCTGTTTTTT.

CDR3 protein: CASSEDPRGITEAFF. Here the CDR3 DNA reads TGTGCCAGCAGTGAAGACCCCAGGGGGATCACTGAAGCTTTCTTT. The J gene is TRBJ1-1, the V gene TRBV6-2 or TRBV6-3, with TRBD1 identical over 7 bases. CDR1 is MNHEY, CDR2 SVGEGT, per germline. The CDR3 has 15 amino acids. The junction had 10 bases not matched to a gene; V was cut back by 5 bases and J by 4 bases.

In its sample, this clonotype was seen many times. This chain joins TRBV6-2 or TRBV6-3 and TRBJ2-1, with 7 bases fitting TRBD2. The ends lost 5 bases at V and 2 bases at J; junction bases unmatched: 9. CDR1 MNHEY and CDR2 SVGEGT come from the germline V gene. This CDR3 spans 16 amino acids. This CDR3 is CASSDLSGTTYNEQFF. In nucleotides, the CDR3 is TGTGCCAGCAGTGATTTGAGCGGGACGACCTACAATGAGCAGTTCTTC.

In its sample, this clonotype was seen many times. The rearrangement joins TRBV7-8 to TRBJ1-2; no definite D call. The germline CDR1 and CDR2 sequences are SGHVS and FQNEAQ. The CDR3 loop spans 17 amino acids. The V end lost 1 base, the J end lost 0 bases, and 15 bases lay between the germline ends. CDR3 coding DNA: TGTGCCAGCAGCTTAGAGCCTTTCCCAATAGCTAACTATGGCTACACCTTC. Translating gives CASSLEPFPIANYGYTF.

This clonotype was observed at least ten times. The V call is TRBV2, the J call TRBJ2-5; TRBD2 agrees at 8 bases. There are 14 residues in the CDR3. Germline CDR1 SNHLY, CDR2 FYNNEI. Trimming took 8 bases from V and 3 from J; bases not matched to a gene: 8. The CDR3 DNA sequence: TGTGCCAGCTCGACCGGGGGGGGGGAAGAGACCCAGTACTTC. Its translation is CASSTGGGEETQYF.

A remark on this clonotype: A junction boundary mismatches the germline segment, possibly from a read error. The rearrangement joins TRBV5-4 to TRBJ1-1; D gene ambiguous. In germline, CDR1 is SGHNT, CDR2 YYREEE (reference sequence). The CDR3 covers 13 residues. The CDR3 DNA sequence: TGTGCCAGCAGCTTGGGAGGGCAGATTGAAGTTTCCTTT. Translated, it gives CASSLGGQIEVSF.

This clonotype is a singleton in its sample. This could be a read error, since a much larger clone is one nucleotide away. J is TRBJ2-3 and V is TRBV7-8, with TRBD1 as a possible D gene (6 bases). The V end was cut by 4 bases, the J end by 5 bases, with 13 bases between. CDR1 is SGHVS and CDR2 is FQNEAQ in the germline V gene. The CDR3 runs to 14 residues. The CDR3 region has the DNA TGTGCCAGCAGCTCGGACCAAGGGGGAGATACGCAGTATTTT. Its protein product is CASSSDQGGDTQYF. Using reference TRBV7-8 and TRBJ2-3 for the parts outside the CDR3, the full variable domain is GAGVSQSPRYKVAKRGQDVALRCDPISGHVSLFWYQQALGQGPEFLTYFQNEAQLDKSGLPSDRFFAERPEGSVSTLKIQRTQQEDSAVYLCASSSDQGGDTQYFGPGTRLTVL.

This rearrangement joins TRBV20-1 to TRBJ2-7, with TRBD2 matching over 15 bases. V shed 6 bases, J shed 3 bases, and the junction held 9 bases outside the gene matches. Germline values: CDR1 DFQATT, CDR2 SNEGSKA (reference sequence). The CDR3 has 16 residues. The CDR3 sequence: CSAHPPGLAGGYEQYF. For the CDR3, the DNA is TGCAGTGCACACCCACCGGGACTAGCGGGAGGCTACGAGCAGTACTTC.

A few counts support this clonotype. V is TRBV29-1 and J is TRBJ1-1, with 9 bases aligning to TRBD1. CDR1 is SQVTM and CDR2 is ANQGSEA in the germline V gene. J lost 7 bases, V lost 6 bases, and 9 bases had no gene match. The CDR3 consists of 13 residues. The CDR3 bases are TGCAGCGTAGCTCGGACAGGGGACTTTGAAGCTTTCTTT. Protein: CSVARTGDFEAFF.

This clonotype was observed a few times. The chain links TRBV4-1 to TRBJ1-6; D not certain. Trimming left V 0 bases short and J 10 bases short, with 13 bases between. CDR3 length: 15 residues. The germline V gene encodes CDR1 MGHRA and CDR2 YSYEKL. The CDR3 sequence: CASSQDLGVGSPLHF. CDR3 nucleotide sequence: TGCGCCAGCAGCCAAGATCTCGGGGTGGGATCACCCCTCCACTTT.

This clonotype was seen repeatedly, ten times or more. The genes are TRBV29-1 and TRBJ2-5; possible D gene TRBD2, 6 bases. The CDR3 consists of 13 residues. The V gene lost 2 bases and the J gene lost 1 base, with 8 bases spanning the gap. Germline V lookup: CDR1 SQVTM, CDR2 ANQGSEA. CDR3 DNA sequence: TGCAGCGTTGAATGGGACTCCCAAGAGACCCAGTACTTC. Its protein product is CSVEWDSQETQYF. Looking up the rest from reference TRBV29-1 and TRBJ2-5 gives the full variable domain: SAVISQKPSRDICQRGTSLTIQCQVDSQVTMMFWYRQQPGQSLTLIATANQGSEATYESGFVIDKFPISRPNLTFSTLTVSNMSPEDSSIYLCSVEWDSQETQYFGPGTRLLVL.

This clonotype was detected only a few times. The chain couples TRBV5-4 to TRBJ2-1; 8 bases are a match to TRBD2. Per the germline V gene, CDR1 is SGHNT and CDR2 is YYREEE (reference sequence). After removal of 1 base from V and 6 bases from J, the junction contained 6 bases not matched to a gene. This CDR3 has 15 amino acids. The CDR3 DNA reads TGTGCCAGCAGCTTGTATCAGCGGGAGTCCAATGAGCAGTTCTTC. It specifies CASSLYQRESNEQFF.

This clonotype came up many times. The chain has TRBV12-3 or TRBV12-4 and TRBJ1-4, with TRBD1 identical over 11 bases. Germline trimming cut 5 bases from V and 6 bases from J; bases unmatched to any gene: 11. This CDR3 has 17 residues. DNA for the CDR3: TGTGCCAGCAGTGGGGGACAGGGGGAATTTTCGGATGAAAAACTGTTTTTT. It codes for CASSGGQGEFSDEKLFF.

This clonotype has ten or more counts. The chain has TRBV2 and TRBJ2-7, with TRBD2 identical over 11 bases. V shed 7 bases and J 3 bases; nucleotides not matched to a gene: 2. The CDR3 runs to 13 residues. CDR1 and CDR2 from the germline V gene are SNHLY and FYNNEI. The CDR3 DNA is TGTGCCAGCAAACTAGCGGGAGACTACGAGCAGTACTTC. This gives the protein CASKLAGDYEQYF.

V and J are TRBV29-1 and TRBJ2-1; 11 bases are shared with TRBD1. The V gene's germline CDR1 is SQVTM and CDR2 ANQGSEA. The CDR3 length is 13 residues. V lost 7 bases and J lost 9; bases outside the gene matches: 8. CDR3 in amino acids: CSGPRGTGGEQFF. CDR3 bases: TGCAGCGGGCCTCGAGGGACAGGGGGTGAGCAGTTCTTC.